This entry is about one TCR beta chain. This record comes from a study of blood T cells in healthy people across ages. Sample-barcoded 5' priming and a J-beta primer mix drove a second PCR of roughly 7 to 11 cycles. TCRdb reanalysed the 5' RACE reads using MiXCR and keeps one entry per CDR3 protein. The sample yields around 900,000 distinct CDR3 sequences, roughly half seen once. V lost 3 bases and J lost 4, with 15 bases in between. Germline values: CDR1 MNHEY, CDR2 SVGAGI. The CDR3 has 15 amino acids. The V and J genes are TRBV6-5 and TRBJ2-5; no clear D. Sequenced: blood. This receptor was taken from a woman aged 60-75 years in good health. The CDR3 loop reads CASSYWVSRIETQYF. The CDR3 nucleotides read TGTGCCAGCAGTTATTGGGTCTCGCGTATAGAGACCCAGTACTTC.